This record looks at one T cell receptor (beta chain) sequence and its context. No antigen is known for it. In the PCR, 60 Vbeta and 13 Jbeta primers were used. Original methodology: Approximately 11 million of the roughly 77 million unique TCR beta chains counted in a later analysis were shared. The method was immunoSEQ multiplex PCR; TCRdb's version includes in-frame clones alone and lacks a portion of them. V, J and clone size are those of that table, while D and trimming were read from the DNA. The profile shows roughly 120,000 clones, roughly 70% of them singletons. These data belong to a study of cytomegalovirus exposure and HLA in healthy donors. Germline CDR1 and CDR2: LGHNA and YNFKEQ. The germline V and J ends were trimmed by 4 bases and 1 base, with 10 bases remaining between them. The CDR3 contains 14 residues. The study, taken as a whole, reports: What TCR beta sequences reportedly achieved was accurate prediction of HLA-A and HLA-B alleles in most subjects. In vitro assays verified that three CMV-associated chains recognized CMV antigens specifically.

What was sequenced was PBMCs. The J gene is TRBJ2-5, the V gene TRBV4-2; the D is unclear. The origin of this receptor is a man aged 40-50 years in good health and CMV-seropositive. CDR3 bases: TGTGCCAGCAGCCTACGACGGGTCCAAGAGACCCAGTACTTC. Protein product: CASSLRRVQETQYF.